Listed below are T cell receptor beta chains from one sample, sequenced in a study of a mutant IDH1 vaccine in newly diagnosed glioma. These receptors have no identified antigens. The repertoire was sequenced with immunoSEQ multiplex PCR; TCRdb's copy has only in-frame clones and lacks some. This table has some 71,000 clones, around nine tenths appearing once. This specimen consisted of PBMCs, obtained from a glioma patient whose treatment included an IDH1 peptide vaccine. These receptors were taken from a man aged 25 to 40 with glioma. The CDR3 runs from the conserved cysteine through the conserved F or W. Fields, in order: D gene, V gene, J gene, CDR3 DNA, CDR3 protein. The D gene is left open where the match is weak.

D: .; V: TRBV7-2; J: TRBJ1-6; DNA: TGTGCCAGCAGCCTCCGGGAGAGACTCCACTTT; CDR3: CASSLRERLHF
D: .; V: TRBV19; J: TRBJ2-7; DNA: TGTGCCAGTAGTATAGGACCATTCTACGAGCAGTACTTC; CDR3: CASSIGPFYEQYF
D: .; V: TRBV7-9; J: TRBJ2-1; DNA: TGTGCCAGCAGCTTAGGGGGGCGGGAGCAGTTCTTC; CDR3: CASSLGGREQFF
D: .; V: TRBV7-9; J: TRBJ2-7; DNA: TGTGCCAGCAGCCCTTTCGACTACGAGCAGTACTTC; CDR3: CASSPFDYEQYF
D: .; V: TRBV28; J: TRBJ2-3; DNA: TGTGCCAGCAGTAAAGGGACCGATACGCAGTATTTT; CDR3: CASSKGTDTQYF
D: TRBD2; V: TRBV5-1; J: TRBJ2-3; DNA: TGCGCCAGCAGCTCGCAAGCGGGGGCAGATACGCAGTATTTT; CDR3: CASSSQAGADTQYF
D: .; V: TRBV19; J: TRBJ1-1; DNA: TGTGCCAGTAGTCAGACCCGGGACACTGAAGCTTTCTTT; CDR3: CASSQTRDTEAFF
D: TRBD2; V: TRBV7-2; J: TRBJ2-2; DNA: TGTGCCAGCAGCTCTAGCGGGGGGGCCATCAGGGAGCTGTTTTTT; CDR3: CASSSSGGAIRELFF
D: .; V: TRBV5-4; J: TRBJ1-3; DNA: TGTGCCAGCAGCTTTGACGGGCAGGGTAAAGACACCATATATTTT; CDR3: CASSFDGQGKDTIYF
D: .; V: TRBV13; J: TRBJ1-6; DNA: TGTGCCAGCAGGCGTCAAGGGTTGCCCTCACCCCTCCACTTT; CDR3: CASRRQGLPSPLHF